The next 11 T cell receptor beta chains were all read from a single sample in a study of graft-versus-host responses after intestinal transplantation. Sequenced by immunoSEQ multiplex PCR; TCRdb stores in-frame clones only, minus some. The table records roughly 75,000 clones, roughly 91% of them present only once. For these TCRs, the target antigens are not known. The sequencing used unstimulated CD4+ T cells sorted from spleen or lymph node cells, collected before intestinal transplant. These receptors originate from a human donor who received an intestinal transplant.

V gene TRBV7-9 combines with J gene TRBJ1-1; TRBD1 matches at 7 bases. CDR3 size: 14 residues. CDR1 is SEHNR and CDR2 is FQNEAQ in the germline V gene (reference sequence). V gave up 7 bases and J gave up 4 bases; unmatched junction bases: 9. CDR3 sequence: CASTQGQTVTEAFF. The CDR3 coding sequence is TGTGCCAGCACCCAGGGACAGACCGTCACTGAAGCTTTCTTT. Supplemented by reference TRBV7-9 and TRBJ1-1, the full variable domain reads DTGVSQNPRHKITKRGQNVTFRCDPISEHNRLYWYRQTLGQGPEFLTYFQNEAQLEKSRLLSDRFSAERPKGSFSTLEIQRTEQGDSAMYLCASTQGQTVTEAFFGQGTRLTVV.

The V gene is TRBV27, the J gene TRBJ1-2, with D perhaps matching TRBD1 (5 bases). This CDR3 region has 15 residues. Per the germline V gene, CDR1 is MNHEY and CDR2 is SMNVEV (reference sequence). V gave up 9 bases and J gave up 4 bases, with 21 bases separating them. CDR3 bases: TGTGCCAGTACTTCCGTTGAGCAGGGATCCTATGGCTACACCTTC. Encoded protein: CASTSVEQGSYGYTF.

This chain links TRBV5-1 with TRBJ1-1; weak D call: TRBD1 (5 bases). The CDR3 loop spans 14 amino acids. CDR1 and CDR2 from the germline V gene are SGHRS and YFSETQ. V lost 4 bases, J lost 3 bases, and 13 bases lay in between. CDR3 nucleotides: TGCGCCAGCAGCCTACTTGCGGGGGACACTGAAGCTTTCTTT. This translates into CASSLLAGDTEAFF.

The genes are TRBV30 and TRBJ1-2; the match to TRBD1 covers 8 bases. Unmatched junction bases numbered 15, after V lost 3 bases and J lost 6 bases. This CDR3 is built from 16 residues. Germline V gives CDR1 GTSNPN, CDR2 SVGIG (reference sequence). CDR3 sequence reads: CAWRAMRAGGIDGYTF. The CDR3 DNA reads TGTGCCTGGAGGGCGATGAGGGCAGGGGGCATAGATGGCTACACCTTC. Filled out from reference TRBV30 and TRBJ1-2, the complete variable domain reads SQTIHQWPATLVQPVGSPLSLECTVEGTSNPNLYWYRQAAGRGLQLLFYSVGIGQISSEVPQNLSASRPQDRQFILSSKKLLLSDSGFYLCAWRAMRAGGIDGYTFGSGTRLTVV.

The CDR3 DNA sequence: TGTGCCTGGAGTGTGAGGGAAGGGGCCAAAAACATTCAGTACTTC. It is translated as CAWSVREGAKNIQYF. The V gene is TRBV30, the J gene TRBJ2-4; TRBD2 is a possible D gene (5 bases). The germline gives CDR1 GTSNPN, CDR2 SVGIG (reference sequence). The CDR3 runs 15 residues. V lost 0 bases and J 1 base, leaving 10 bases between the germline ends.

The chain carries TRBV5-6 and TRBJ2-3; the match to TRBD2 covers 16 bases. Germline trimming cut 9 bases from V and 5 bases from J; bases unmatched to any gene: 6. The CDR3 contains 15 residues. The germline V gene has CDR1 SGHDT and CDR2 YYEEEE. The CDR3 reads CATGTSGGAGDTQYF. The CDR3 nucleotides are TGTGCCACCGGGACTAGCGGGGGGGCGGGAGATACGCAGTATTTT.

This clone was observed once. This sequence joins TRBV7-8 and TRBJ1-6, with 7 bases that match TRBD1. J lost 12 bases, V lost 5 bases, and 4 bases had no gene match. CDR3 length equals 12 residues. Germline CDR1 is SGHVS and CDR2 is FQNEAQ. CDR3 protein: CASSNRGGPLHF. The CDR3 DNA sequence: TGTGCCAGCAGCAACAGGGGAGGACCCCTCCACTTT. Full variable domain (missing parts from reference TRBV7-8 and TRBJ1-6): GAGVSQSPRYKVAKRGQDVALRCDPISGHVSLFWYQQALGQGPEFLTYFQNEAQLDKSGLPSDRFFAERPEGSVSTLKIQRTQQEDSAVYLCASSNRGGPLHFGNGTRLTVT.

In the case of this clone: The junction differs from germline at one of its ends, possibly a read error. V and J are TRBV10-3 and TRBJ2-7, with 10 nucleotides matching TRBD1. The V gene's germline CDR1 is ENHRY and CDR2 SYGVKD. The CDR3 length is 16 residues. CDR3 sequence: CAISESPGTGAYEQYF. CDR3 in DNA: TGTGCCATCAGTGAGTCACCCGGGACAGGGGCCTATGAGCAGTACTTC.

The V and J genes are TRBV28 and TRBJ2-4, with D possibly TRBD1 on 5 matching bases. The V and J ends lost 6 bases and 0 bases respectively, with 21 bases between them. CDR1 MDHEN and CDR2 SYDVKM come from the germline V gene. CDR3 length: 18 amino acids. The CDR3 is CASSLHRQTQAAKNIQYF. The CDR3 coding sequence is TGTGCCAGCAGCCTACACCGACAGACCCAAGCAGCCAAAAACATTCAGTACTTC.

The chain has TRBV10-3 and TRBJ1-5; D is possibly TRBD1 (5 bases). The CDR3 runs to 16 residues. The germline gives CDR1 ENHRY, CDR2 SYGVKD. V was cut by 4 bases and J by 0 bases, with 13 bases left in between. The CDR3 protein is CAISAGGFDSNQPQHF. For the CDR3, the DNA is TGTGCCATCAGTGCCGGGGGTTTTGATAGCAATCAGCCCCAGCATTTT.

The CDR3 bases are TGTGCCAGCAGCCAAGATAGGAGCGGGGGCTACACCTTC. This sequence encodes CASSQDRSGGYTF. V gene TRBV14 combines with J gene TRBJ1-2; no firm D call. V was trimmed by 0 bases and J by 8 bases, leaving 10 bases between them. Germline V gene sequence: CDR1 SGHDN, CDR2 FVKESK. The CDR3 consists of 13 residues.